The following is a TCR beta chain sequence with its context. Its antigen remains unidentified. The data were taken from a study of identical twins. With 6 bases removed from V and 4 bases from J, the gap between germline ends came to 12 bases. Germline V CDR1 and CDR2: LNHDA, SQIVND (reference sequence). The CDR3 is 14 residues long. In every case, the donor was a healthy Caucasian. Whole-study results and caveats: Monozygotic twin pairs showed more out-of-frame TCR alpha sharing than models estimated. Findings depended on cross-sectional statistics rather than tracking the same donors.

TCRdb passed the 5' RACE reads through MiXCR, listing each CDR3 protein once. The table shows around 480,000 distinct CDR3 sequences, with approximately 14% occurring only once. These data also featured in a second study, about yellow fever vaccine responses in identical twins. That paper notes: Twins showed a vaccine T cell response that reportedly seemed partly convergent, partly personalized.

What was sequenced was CD4+ T cells sorted from blood. V and J are TRBV19 and TRBJ2-2, with D possibly being TRBD1 (5 bases). The sequence was obtained from a woman aged 18-29 years in good health. The CDR3 DNA follows: TGTGCCAGTAGCGGCAGGGTAGGCACCGGGGAGCTGTTTTTT. Its protein is CASSGRVGTGELFF.